This entry lists 8 T cell receptor beta chains sequenced from one sample in a study of blood T cell repertoires in COVID-19 (dated by TCRdb to 2020 to 2021). To prepare the library, the immunoSEQ multiplex PCR assay was applied. In its TCRdb copy, this immuneACCESS table keeps in-frame sequences only and misses some clones. Where compared with another copy, unresolved V genes explain less than half of these, and the others have no known cause. Within this sample are some 150,000 clones, with over 75% of them counted one time only. 3% of the sample is in the top ten clones. The source material was peripheral blood. The receptors shown here come from a woman aged 60-70 years with active COVID-19.

The V call is TRBV6-4, the J call TRBJ2-5; TRBD1 matches 7 bases. The ends lost 5 bases at V and 2 bases at J; junction bases unmatched: 2. CDR3 length equals 13 residues. From germline, CDR1 is MRHNA and CDR2 SNTAGT. The chain's CDR3 is CASSRTGQETQYF. CDR3 coding DNA: TGTGCCAGCAGTAGGACAGGTCAAGAGACCCAGTACTTC.

This clone was detected once. V gene TRBV24-1 combines with J gene TRBJ1-2; D may be TRBD1 (6 bases). Trimming removed 7 bases from V and 5 bases from J, with 10 bases in between. The CDR3 extends over 12 amino acids. The germline gives CDR1 KGHDR, CDR2 SFDVKD. CDR3 sequence: CATSQQGYGYTF. CDR3 bases: TGTGCCACCAGCCAACAGGGATATGGCTACACCTTC.

The rearrangement joins TRBV2 to TRBJ1-1; D remains ambiguous. V lost 6 bases to trimming and J lost 10 bases, with 18 bases between them. Germline V gene lookup returns CDR1 SNHLY and CDR2 FYNNEI. CDR3 size: 13 residues. CDR3 sequence reads: CASRADTLLAAFF. The CDR3 nucleotides are TGTGCCAGCAGGGCCGACACGCTGCTAGCAGCTTTCTTT.

This chain connects TRBV20-1 to TRBJ1-2; the D is unclear. Germline V lookup: CDR1 DFQATT, CDR2 SNEGSKA (reference sequence). The CDR3 contains 11 residues. V lost 3 bases to trimming and J lost 8 bases, with 10 bases between them. The CDR3 DNA is TGCAGTGCTAGCGCCACAATCGGCTACACCTTC. Translated, it gives CSASATIGYTF.

This chain links TRBV11-2 with TRBJ2-2; TRBD1 matches 9 bases. Losses at the gene ends were 1 base for V and 4 bases for J; bases not matched to a gene: 7. Germline CDR1 reads SGHAT; CDR2 reads FQNNGV. The CDR3 consists of 17 residues. The CDR3 here is CASSLGWDRDSTGELFF. In DNA, the CDR3 is TGTGCCAGCAGCTTAGGCTGGGACAGGGATAGCACCGGGGAGCTGTTTTTT.

The chain employs TRBV27 and TRBJ2-1; D not resolved. CDR1 is MNHEY, CDR2 SMNVEV, per germline (reference sequence). The CDR3 runs to 17 residues. Trimming took 2 bases from V and 0 from J, leaving 14 bases between them. Here the CDR3 DNA reads TGTGCCAGCAGTTTACTCCCGACTGGAAGCTCCTACAATGAGCAGTTCTTC. Translated: CASSLLPTGSSYNEQFF.

The genes are TRBV14 and TRBJ2-4; 7 positions agree with TRBD2. The V and J ends lost 0 bases and 1 base, in that order; junction bases with no gene match: 3. The CDR3 length is 16 residues. Per the germline V gene, CDR1 is SGHDN and CDR2 is FVKESK. CDR3 sequence reads: CASSQEVGGAKNIQYF. CDR3 DNA: TGTGCCAGCAGCCAAGAGGTGGGGGGGGCCAAAAACATTCAGTACTTC.

The V gene is TRBV11-2, the J gene TRBJ2-5; 7 nucleotides match TRBD1. This CDR3 is built from 15 residues. V lost 5 bases to trimming and J lost 5 bases; unmatched junction nucleotides: 11. CDR1 and CDR2 (germline): SGHAT, FQNNGV. The CDR3 here is CASSHGKGARETQYF. The CDR3 region has the DNA TGTGCCAGCAGCCACGGGAAGGGGGCAAGGGAGACCCAGTACTTC.